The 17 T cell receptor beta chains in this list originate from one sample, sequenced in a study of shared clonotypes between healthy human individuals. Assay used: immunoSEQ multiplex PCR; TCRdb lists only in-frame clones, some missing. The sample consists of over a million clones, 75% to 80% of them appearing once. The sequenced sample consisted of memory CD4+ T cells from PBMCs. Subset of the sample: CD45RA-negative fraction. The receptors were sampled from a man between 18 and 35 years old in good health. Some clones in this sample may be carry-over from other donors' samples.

CDR3 region: CASSFPLGAETQYF. CDR3 in DNA: TGTGCCAGCAGCTTCCCTTTGGGGGCGGAGACCCAGTACTTC. This chain links TRBV5-6 with TRBJ2-5; D is possibly TRBD1 (6 bases). V was clipped by 2 bases and J by 5 bases, with 13 bases between them. This CDR3 region has 14 residues. The germline V gene encodes CDR1 SGHDT and CDR2 YYEEEE. The variable domain in full, with the rest retrieved from reference TRBV5-6 and TRBJ2-5, is DAGVTQSPTHLIKTRGQQVTLRCSPKSGHDTVSWYQQALGQGPQFIFQYYEEEERQRGNFPDRFSGHQFPNYSSELNVNALLLGDSALYLCASSFPLGAETQYFGPGTRLLVL.

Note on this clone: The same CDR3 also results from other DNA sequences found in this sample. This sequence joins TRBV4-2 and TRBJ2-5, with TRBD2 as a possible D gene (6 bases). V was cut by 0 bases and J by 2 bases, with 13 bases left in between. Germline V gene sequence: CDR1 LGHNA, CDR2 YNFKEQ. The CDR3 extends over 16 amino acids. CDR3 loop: CASSQDIGRWQETQYF. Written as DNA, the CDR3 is TGTGCCAGCAGCCAAGATATAGGGAGGTGGCAAGAGACCCAGTACTTC.

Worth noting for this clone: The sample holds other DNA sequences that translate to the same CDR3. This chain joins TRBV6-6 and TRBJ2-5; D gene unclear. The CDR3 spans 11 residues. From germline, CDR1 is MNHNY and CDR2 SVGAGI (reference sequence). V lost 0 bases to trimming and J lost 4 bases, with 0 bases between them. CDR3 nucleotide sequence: TGTGCCAGCAGTTACTCAGAGACCCAGTACTTC. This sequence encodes CASSYSETQYF.

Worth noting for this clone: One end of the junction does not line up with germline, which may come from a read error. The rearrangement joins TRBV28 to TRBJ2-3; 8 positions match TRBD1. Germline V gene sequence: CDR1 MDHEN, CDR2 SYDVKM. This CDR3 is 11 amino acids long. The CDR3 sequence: CASRGGQEADF. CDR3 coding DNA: TGTGCCAGCAGGGGGGGACAGGAGGCGGATTTT.

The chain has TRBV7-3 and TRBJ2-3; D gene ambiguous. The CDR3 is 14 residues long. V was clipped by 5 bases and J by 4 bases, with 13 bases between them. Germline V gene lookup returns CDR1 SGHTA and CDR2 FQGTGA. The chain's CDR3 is CASSPSRVPDTQYF. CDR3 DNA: TGTGCCAGCAGCCCCTCTAGGGTTCCAGATACGCAGTATTTT.

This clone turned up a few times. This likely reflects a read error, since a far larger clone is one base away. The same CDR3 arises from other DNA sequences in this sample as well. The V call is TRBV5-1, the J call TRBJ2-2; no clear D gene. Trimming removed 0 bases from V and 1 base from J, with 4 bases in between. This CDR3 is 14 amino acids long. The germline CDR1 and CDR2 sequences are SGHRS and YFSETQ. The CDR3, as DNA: TGCGCCAGCAGCTTGGAAGGGAACACCGGGGAGCTGTTTTTT. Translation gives CASSLEGNTGELFF.

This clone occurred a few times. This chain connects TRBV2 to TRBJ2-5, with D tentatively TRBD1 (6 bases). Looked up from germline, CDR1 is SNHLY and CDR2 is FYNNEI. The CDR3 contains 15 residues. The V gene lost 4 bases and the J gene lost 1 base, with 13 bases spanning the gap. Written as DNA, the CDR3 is TGTGCCAGCAGTGGGCAGGGGATAACCCAAGAGACCCAGTACTTC. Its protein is CASSGQGITQETQYF.

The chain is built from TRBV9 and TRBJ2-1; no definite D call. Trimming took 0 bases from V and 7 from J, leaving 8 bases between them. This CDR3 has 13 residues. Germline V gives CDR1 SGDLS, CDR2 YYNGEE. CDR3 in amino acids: CASSVDLANEQFF. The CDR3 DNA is TGTGCCAGCAGCGTAGATTTGGCAAATGAGCAGTTCTTC.

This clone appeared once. CDR3 coding DNA: TGTGCCAGCAGTTCATGGGCCGAACCCCAGGGGAAGTACTTC. Translation: CASSSWAEPQGKYF. The rearrangement uses TRBV6-5 and TRBJ2-7; possible D gene TRBD1, 6 bases. CDR3 length equals 14 residues. CDR1 MNHEY and CDR2 SVGAGI come from the germline V gene. Trimming left V 4 bases short and J 11 bases short, with 21 bases between.

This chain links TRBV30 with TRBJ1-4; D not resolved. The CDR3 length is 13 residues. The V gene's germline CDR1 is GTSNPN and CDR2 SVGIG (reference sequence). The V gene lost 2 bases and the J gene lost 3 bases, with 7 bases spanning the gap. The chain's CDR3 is CAWSKGANEKLFF. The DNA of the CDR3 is TGTGCCTGGAGTAAGGGAGCTAATGAAAAACTGTTTTTT.

In nucleotides, the CDR3 is TGCGCCAGCAGCTTGGGGGGACTAGCGGGAGAGGAGCAGTTCTTC. It is translated as CASSLGGLAGEEQFF. This chain connects TRBV5-1 to TRBJ2-1, with TRBD2 matching over 14 bases. This CDR3 comprises 15 residues. Per germline, CDR1 SGHRS and CDR2 YFSETQ. J lost 10 bases, V lost 0 bases, and 3 bases had no gene match.

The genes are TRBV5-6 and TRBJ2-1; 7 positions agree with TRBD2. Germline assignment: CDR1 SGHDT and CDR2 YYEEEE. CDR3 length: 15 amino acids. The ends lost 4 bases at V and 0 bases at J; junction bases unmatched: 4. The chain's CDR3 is CASSRSGVSYNEQFF. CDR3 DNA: TGTGCCAGCAGCCGGAGCGGGGTCTCCTACAATGAGCAGTTCTTC.

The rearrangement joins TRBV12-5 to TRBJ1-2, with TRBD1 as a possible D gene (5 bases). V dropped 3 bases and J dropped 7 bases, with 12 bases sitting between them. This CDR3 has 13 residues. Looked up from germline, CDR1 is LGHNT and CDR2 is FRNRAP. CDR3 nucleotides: TGTGCTAGTGGTTTTGAAGCGGGGCGTGGCTACACCTTC. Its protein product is CASGFEAGRGYTF. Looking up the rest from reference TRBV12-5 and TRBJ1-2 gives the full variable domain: DARVTQTPRHKVTEMGQEVTMRCQPILGHNTVFWYRQTMMQGLELLAYFRNRAPLDDSGMPKDRFSAEMPDATLATLKIQPSEPRDSAVYFCASGFEAGRGYTFGSGTRLTVV.

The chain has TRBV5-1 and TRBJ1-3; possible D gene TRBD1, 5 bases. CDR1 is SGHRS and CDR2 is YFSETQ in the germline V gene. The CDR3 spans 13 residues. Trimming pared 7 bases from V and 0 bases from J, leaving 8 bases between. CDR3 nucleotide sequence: TGCGCCAGCGCTCAGGGCTCTGGAAACACCATATATTTT. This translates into CASAQGSGNTIYF.

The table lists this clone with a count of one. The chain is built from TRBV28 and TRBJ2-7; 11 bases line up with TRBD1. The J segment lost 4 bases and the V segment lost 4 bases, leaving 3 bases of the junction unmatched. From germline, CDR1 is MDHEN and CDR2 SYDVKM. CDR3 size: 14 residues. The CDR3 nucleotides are TGTGCCAGCAGTTCGGGACAGGGGGTATACGAGCAGTACTTC. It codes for CASSSGQGVYEQYF.

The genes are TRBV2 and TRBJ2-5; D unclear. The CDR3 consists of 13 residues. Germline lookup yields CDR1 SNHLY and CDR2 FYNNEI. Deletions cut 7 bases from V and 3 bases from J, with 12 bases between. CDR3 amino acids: CASTPRWEETQYF. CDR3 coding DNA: TGTGCCAGCACCCCTCGCTGGGAAGAGACCCAGTACTTC.

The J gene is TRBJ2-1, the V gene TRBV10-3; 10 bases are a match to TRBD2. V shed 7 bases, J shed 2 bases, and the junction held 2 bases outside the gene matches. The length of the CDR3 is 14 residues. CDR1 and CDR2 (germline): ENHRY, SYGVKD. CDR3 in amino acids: CAITSGRAYNEQFF. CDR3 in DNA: TGTGCCATCACAAGCGGGAGGGCCTACAATGAGCAGTTCTTC.